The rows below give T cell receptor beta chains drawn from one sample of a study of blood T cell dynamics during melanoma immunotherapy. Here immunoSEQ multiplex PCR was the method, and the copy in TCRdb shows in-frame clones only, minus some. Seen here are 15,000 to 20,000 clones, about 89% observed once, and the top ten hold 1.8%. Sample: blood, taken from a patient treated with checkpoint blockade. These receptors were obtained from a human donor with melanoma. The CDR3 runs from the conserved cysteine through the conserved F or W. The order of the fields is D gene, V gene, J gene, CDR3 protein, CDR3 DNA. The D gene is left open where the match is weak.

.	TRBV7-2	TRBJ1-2	CASSPRTISGYGYTF	TGTGCCAGCAGCCCTAGAACTATTTCGGGCTATGGCTACACCTTC
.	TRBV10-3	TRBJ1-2	CAIRDTPGPNFYGYTF	TGTGCCATCAGGGACACACCGGGACCTAATTTCTATGGCTACACCTTC
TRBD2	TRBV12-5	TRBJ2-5	CASVRTSGSSLGGETQYF	TGTGCTAGTGTTCGGACTAGCGGGAGTTCCCTTGGGGGAGAGACCCAGTACTTC
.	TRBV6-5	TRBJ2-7	CASSYDGYEQYF	TGTGCCAGCAGTTACGACGGCTACGAGCAGTACTTC
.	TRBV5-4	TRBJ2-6	CASTGTVRSGANVLTF	TGTGCCAGCACTGGGACGGTCCGCTCTGGGGCCAACGTCCTGACTTTC
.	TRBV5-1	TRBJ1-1	CASSLRKGASTEAFF	TGCGCCAGCAGCTTGCGTAAAGGGGCGAGCACTGAAGCTTTCTTT
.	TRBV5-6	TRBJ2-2	CASGRVELFF	TGTGCCAGCGGTCGGGTGGAGCTGTTTTTT
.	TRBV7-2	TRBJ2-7	CASSLRDGTYEQYF	TGTGCCAGCAGCCTTCGGGACGGAACCTACGAGCAGTACTTC
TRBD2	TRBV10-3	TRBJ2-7	CAISGRAGVGPYEQYF	TGTGCCATCAGTGGTAGGGCGGGAGTCGGTCCCTACGAGCAGTACTTC
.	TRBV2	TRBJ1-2	CASSNQGLTNYGYTF	TGTGCCAGCAGTAACCAGGGTCTCACTAACTATGGCTACACCTTC
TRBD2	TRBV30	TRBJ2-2	CAWSVSGRASGELFF	TGTGCCTGGAGTGTAAGCGGGAGGGCCTCCGGGGAGCTGTTTTTT
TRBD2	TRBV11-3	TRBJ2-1	CASSLGGLDGAEQFF	TGTGCCAGCAGCTTAGGGGGACTAGACGGAGCTGAGCAGTTCTTC